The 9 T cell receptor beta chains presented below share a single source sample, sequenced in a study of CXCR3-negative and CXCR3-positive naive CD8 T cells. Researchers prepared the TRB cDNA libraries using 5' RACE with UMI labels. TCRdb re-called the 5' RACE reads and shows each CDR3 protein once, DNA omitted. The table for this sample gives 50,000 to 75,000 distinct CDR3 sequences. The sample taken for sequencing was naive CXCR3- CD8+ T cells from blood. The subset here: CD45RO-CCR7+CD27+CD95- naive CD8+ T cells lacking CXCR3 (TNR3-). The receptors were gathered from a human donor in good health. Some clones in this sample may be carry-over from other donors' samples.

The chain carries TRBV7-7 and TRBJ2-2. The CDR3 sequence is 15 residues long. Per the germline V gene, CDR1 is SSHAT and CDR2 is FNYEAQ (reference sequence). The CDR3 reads CASSPNSRNTGELFF.

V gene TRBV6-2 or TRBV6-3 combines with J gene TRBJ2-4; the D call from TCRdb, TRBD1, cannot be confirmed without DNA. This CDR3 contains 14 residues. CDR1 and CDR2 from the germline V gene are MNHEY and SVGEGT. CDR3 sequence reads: CASSWDSSKNIQYF.

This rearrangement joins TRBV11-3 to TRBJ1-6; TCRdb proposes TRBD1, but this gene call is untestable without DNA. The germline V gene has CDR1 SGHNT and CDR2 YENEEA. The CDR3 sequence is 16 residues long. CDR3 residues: CASSLSGTGANSPLHF.

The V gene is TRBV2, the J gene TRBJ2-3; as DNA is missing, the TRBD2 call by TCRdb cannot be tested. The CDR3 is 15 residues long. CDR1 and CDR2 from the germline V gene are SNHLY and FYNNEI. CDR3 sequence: CATVVGGSSTDTQYF.

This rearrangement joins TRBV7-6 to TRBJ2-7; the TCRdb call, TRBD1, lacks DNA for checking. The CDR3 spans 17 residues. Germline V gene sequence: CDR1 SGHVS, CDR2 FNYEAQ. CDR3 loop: CASSLPPFVGEEYEQYF.

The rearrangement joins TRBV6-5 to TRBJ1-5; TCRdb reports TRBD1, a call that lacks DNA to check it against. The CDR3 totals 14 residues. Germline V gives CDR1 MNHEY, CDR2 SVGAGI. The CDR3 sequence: CASSYGGINQPQHF.

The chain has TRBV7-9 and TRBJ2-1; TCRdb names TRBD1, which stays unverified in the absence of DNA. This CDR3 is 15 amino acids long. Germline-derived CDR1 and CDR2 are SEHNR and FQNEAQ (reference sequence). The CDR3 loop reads CASSFPGTTYNEQFF.

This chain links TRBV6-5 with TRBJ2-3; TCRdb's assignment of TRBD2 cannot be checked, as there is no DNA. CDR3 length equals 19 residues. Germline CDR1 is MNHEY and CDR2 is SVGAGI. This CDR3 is CASSSNPSGVPSSTDTQYF.

CDR3 sequence: CASSLNLAKNIQYF. V usage is TRBV7-2 and J usage is TRBJ2-4. The germline V gene has CDR1 SGHTA and CDR2 FQGNSA. The CDR3 covers 14 residues.